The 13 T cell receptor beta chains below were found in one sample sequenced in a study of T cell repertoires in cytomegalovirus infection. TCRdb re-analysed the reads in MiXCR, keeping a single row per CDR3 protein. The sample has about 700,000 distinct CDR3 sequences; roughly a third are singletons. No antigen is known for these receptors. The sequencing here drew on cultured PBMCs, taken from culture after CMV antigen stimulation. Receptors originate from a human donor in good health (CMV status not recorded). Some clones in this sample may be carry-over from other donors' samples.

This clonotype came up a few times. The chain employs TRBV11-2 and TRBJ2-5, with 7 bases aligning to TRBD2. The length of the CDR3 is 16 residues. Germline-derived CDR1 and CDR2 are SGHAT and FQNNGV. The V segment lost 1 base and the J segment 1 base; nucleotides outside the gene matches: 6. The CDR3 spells CASSLALASGQETQYF. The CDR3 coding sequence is TGTGCCAGCAGCTTAGCGCTCGCTAGCGGCCAAGAGACCCAGTACTTC.

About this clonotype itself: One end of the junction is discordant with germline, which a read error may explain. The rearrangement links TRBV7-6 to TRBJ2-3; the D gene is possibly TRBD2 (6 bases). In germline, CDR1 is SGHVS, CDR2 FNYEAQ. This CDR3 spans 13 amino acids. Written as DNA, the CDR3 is TGTGCCAGCAGCGCCACTAGCATAGATACGCAGTATTTT. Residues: CASSATSIDTQYF.

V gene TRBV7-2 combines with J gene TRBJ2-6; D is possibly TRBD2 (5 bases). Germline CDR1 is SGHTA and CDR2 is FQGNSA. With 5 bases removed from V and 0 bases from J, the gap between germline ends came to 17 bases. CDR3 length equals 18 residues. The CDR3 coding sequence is TGTGCCAGCAGCCCCCGAGAGGGCAAACACTCTGGGGCCAACGTCCTGACTTTC. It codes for CASSPREGKHSGANVLTF.

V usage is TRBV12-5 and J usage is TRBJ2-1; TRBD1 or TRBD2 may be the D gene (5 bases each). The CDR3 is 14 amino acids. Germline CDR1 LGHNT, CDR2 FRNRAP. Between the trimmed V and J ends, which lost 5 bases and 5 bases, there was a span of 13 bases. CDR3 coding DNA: TGTGCTAGTGGTCCCGGGACCCGGGACAATGAGCAGTTCTTC. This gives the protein CASGPGTRDNEQFF.

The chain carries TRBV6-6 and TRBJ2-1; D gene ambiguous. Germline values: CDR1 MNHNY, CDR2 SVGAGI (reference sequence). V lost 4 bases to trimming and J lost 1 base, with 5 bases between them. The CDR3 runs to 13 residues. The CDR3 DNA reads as TGTGCCAGCAGTTCCCGTTCCTACAATGAGCAGTTCTTC. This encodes CASSSRSYNEQFF.

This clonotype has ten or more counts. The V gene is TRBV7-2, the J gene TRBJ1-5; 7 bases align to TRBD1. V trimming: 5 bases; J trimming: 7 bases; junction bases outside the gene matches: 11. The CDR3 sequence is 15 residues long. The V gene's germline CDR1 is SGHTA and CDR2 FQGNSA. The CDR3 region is CASSPGPGGLQPQHF. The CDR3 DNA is TGTGCCAGCAGCCCCGGCCCAGGGGGTTTGCAGCCCCAGCATTTT.

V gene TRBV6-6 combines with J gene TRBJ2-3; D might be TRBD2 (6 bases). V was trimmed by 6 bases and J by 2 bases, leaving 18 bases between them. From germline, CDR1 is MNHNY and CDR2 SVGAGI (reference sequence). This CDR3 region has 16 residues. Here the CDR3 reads CASSKRLVGNTDTQYF. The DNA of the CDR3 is TGTGCCAGCAGCAAAAGACTAGTGGGGAACACAGATACGCAGTATTTT.

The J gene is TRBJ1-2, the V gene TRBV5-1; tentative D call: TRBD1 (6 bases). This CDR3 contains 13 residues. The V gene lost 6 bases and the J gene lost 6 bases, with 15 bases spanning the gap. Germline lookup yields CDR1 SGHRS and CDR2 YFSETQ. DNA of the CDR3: TGCGCCAGCACAAGACAGGAAGGCGATGGCTACACCTTC. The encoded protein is CASTRQEGDGYTF.

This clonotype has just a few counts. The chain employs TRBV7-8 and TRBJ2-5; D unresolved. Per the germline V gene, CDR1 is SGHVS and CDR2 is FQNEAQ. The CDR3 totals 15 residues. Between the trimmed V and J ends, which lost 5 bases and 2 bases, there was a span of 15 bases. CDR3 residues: CASSLVPGPQETQYF. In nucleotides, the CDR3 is TGTGCCAGCAGCCTCGTCCCCGGACCACAAGAGACCCAGTACTTC.

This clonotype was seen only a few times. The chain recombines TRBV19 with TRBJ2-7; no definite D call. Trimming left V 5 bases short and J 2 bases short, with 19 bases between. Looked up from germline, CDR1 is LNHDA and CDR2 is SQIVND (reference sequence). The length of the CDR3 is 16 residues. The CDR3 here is CASSPWTPGPAYEQYF. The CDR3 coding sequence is TGTGCCAGTAGTCCATGGACCCCAGGTCCCGCCTACGAGCAGTACTTC.

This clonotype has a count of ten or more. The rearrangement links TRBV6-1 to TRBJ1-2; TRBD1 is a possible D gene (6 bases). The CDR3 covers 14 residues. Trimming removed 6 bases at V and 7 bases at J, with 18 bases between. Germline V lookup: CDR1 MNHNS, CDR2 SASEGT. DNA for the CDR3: TGTGCCAGCAGGCGGGACATAGAGGAACCTGGCTACACCTTC. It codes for CASRRDIEEPGYTF.

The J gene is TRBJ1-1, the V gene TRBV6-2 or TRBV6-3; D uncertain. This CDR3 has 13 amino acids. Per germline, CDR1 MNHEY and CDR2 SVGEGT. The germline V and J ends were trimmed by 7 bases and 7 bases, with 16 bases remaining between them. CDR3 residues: CASTLEPRIEAFF. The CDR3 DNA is TGTGCCAGCACTCTCGAACCGAGAATTGAAGCTTTCTTT.

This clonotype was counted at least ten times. The CDR3 DNA reads TGTGCCAGCAGCTTATTTCCCGCGGGAGGGGGCGAGCAGTACTTC. Translated: CASSLFPAGGGEQYF. The gene calls are TRBV7-2 and TRBJ2-7; 9 positions agree with TRBD2. The trim removed 2 bases at V and 6 bases at J, leaving 8 bases unmatched. This CDR3 contains 15 residues. From germline, CDR1 is SGHTA and CDR2 FQGNSA. The full variable domain, completed using reference TRBV7-2 and TRBJ2-7, is GAGVSQSPSNKVTEKGKDVELRCDPISGHTALYWYRQSLGQGLEFLIYFQGNSAPDKSGLPSDRFSAERTGGSVSTLTIQRTQQEDSAVYLCASSLFPAGGGEQYFGPGTRLTVT.